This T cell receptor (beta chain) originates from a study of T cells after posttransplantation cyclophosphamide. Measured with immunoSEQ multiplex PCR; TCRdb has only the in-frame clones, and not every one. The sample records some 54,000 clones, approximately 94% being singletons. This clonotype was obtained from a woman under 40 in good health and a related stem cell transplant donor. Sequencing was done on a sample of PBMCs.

In nucleotides, the CDR3 is TGTGCCAGCAGCTTCGACAGGGTGGATGGCTACACCTTC. Its protein product is CASSFDRVDGYTF. The V gene is TRBV6-1, the J gene TRBJ1-2; TRBD1 matches at 7 bases. Germline loops: CDR1 MNHNS, CDR2 SASEGT. V shed 6 bases, J shed 6 bases, and the junction held 7 bases outside the gene matches. The CDR3 contains 13 residues.